The 12 T cell receptor beta chains presented below share a single source sample, sequenced in a study of T cells in Graves' hyperthyroidism and ophthalmopathy. RNA transcripts served as the template for amplifying TCR beta CDR3 regions. A set of HTBI primers served as the primers for a first-round RT-PCR of the TCR CDR3. Using its own MiXCR run on the multiplex PCR reads, TCRdb lists one record per CDR3 protein. The data hold about 510,000 distinct CDR3 sequences, with approximately 15% observed a single time. Sequencing was performed on blood. All receptors derive from a woman in her 40s with Graves' hyperthyroidism.

In this sample, this clonotype turned up many times. This chain connects TRBV2 to TRBJ2-3; 8 bases match TRBD2. There are 15 residues in the CDR3. Germline CDR1 reads SNHLY; CDR2 reads FYNNEI. V shed 6 bases and J 0 bases; nucleotides not matched to a gene: 5. The CDR3: CASSGLAVSTDTQYF. The DNA for the CDR3 is TGTGCCAGCAGCGGACTAGCTGTTAGCACAGATACGCAGTATTTT.

CDR3 DNA sequence: TGCGCCAGCCGCGCCGGCTCTAGCGGGAGCAATGAGCAGTTCTTC. Translated: CASRAGSSGSNEQFF. The V and J genes are TRBV5-1 and TRBJ2-1, with 10 bases that match TRBD2. Germline V lookup: CDR1 SGHRS, CDR2 YFSETQ. After removal of 7 bases from V and 6 bases from J, the junction contained 10 bases not matched to a gene. There are 15 residues in the CDR3. Complete variable domain (other parts from reference TRBV5-1 and TRBJ2-1): KAGVTQTPRYLIKTRGQQVTLSCSPISGHRSVSWYQQTPGQGLQFLFEYFSETQRNKGNFPGRFSGRQFSNSRSEMNVSTLELGDSALYLCASRAGSSGSNEQFFGPGTRLTVL.

The chain employs TRBV24-1 and TRBJ1-5; D not resolved. Trimming took 10 bases from V and 3 from J, leaving 12 bases between them. Germline CDR1 KGHDR, CDR2 SFDVKD. The CDR3 runs to 13 residues. The CDR3 region is CATASGDNQPQHF. CDR3 nucleotide sequence: TGTGCCACTGCTTCGGGTGACAATCAGCCCCAGCATTTT.

At least ten counts were recorded for this clonotype. The chain couples TRBV12-3 or TRBV12-4 to TRBJ1-1; no clear D. The CDR3 runs 11 residues. The V end lost 3 bases, the J end lost 6 bases, and 5 bases lay between the germline ends. The CDR3 DNA is TGTGCCAGCAGTTTTGACGCTGAAGCTTTCTTT. Protein: CASSFDAEAFF.

This chain links TRBV2 with TRBJ1-5; a weak D match, TRBD1 (6 bases). Trimming took 6 bases from V and 9 from J, leaving 21 bases between them. CDR1 and CDR2 (germline): SNHLY, FYNNEI. The CDR3 length is 15 residues. The CDR3 DNA sequence: TGTGCCAGCAGACCCAGTACAGGGCAAGTTTGGCCCCAGCATTTT. This gives the protein CASRPSTGQVWPQHF.

Concerning this clonotype itself: A clone one base away is much larger, so this may be a read error. The V call is TRBV28, the J call TRBJ1-2; no reliable D call. Germline CDR1 is MDHEN and CDR2 is SYDVKM. CDR3 length equals 13 residues. The V and J ends lost 2 bases and 0 bases respectively, with 4 bases between them. CDR3 DNA sequence: TGTGCCAGCAGTTTAGAGGCTAACTATGGCTACACCTTC. This codes for CASSLEANYGYTF.

Concerning this clonotype: The junction does not match germline at one end; this may be a read error. The CDR3 loop is CSAAQVEASF. CDR3 in DNA: TGCAGTGCCGCACAGGTTGAAGCTTCCTTT. The gene calls are TRBV20-1 and TRBJ1-1; possible D gene TRBD1, 5 bases. The CDR3 has 10 amino acids. Germline V gives CDR1 DFQATT, CDR2 SNEGSKA (reference sequence).

This clonotype was recorded many times. The chain recombines TRBV7-3 with TRBJ2-7, with 9 bases that match TRBD1. V trimming: 6 bases; J trimming: 0 bases; junction bases outside the gene matches: 6. This CDR3 region has 15 residues. Germline V gene sequence: CDR1 SGHTA, CDR2 FQGTGA. CDR3 sequence reads: CASRSGTGSSYEQYF. The CDR3 coding sequence is TGTGCCAGCAGGTCCGGGACAGGGTCCTCCTACGAGCAGTACTTC. The variable domain in full, with the rest retrieved from reference TRBV7-3 and TRBJ2-7, is GAGVSQTPSNKVTEKGKYVELRCDPISGHTALYWYRQSLGQGPEFLIYFQGTGAADDSGLPNDRFFAVRPEGSVSTLKIQRTERGDSAVYLCASRSGTGSSYEQYFGPGTRLTVT.

Many counts were recorded for this clonotype. The chain is built from TRBV7-2 and TRBJ2-3; tentatively, D is TRBD1 (6 bases). CDR1 is SGHTA and CDR2 is FQGNSA in the germline V gene. V was cut by 3 bases and J by 0 bases, with 10 bases left in between. The CDR3 is made up of 15 amino acids. CDR3 residues: CASSFQGHSTDTQYF. The DNA of the CDR3 is TGTGCCAGCAGCTTTCAGGGGCACAGCACAGATACGCAGTATTTT.

This clonotype was seen only a few times. The chain carries TRBV6-1 and TRBJ1-2; 8 nucleotides match TRBD1. The V gene's germline CDR1 is MNHNS and CDR2 SASEGT. V gave up 7 bases and J gave up 8 bases; unmatched junction bases: 6. The CDR3 length is 12 residues. The CDR3 spells CASTMTGAGYTF. The CDR3 nucleotides read TGTGCCAGCACCATGACAGGGGCCGGCTACACCTTC.

The V and J genes are TRBV2 and TRBJ1-3, with a tentative D call TRBD1 (5 bases). V lost 6 bases, J lost 1 base, and 13 bases lay in between. This CDR3 has 15 amino acids. CDR1 and CDR2 from the germline V gene are SNHLY and FYNNEI. DNA for the CDR3: TGTGCCAGCAGGGATTCCGGGACGTCTGGAAACACCATATATTTT. Its translation is CASRDSGTSGNTIYF.

This clonotype was counted many times. This chain uses TRBV18 with TRBJ2-1, with a tentative D call TRBD1 (5 bases). The CDR3 is 17 residues long. V was cut by 3 bases and J by 1 base, with 16 bases left in between. Looked up from germline, CDR1 is KGHSH and CDR2 is LQKENI. The CDR3 sequence is CASSPVPDTLSYNEQFF. Here the CDR3 DNA reads TGTGCCAGCTCACCGGTACCGGACACTCTATCCTACAATGAGCAGTTCTTC. The full variable domain, with the rest looked up from reference TRBV18 and TRBJ2-1, is NAGVMQNPRHLVRRRGQEARLRCSPMKGHSHVYWYRQLPEEGLKFMVYLQKENIIDESGMPKERFSAEFPKEGPSILRIQQVVRGDSAAYFCASSPVPDTLSYNEQFFGPGTRLTVL.